A selection of T cell receptor beta chains follows, all from one sample in a study of control samples from healthy donors and cancer patients. Some clones are missing from TCRdb's copy, which holds only in-frame ones; the method was immunoSEQ multiplex PCR. This table has 84,000 or so clones, 75% to 95% appearing once. The sequenced material came from blood. These receptors were obtained from a man aged 50-59 years in good health. CDR3s include the opening cysteine and the closing phenylalanine or tryptophan. A D gene is named only where the DNA matches it firmly. The listing skips clone size in some rows; elsewhere it reads once, few, many or a size class.

cdr3_length	clone_size	d_call	v_call	j_call	cdr3_nt	cdr3_aa
15	-	-	TRBV10-1	TRBJ2-1	TGCGCCAGCAGTGAGGCCCCCGGAACGATCAATGAGCAGTTCTTC	CASSEAPGTINEQFF
14	-	TRBD1	TRBV5-5	TRBJ1-1	TGTGCCAGCAGCTGGGGACAGAAGAACACTGAAGCTTTCTTT	CASSWGQKNTEAFF
17	-	TRBD2	TRBV2	TRBJ2-3	TGTGCCAGCAGTGCGGGGACTAGCGGGGGGGCTGGAGATACGCAGTATTTT	CASSAGTSGGAGDTQYF
13	-	-	TRBV24-1	TRBJ1-5	TGTGCCACCAGTGACCGAAGCAATCAGCCCCAGCATTTT	CATSDRSNQPQHF
13	-	-	TRBV27	TRBJ2-2	TGTGCCAGCAGTTTAAGGGATCCCGGGGAGCTGTTTTTT	CASSLRDPGELFF
16	-	-	TRBV19	TRBJ2-6	TGTGCCAGTAGTAGGGCTCGGTATCCTGGGGCCAACGTCCTGACTTTC	CASSRARYPGANVLTF
14	once	-	TRBV5-1	TRBJ2-1	TGCGCCAGCAGCTCCCGTATTTCCTACAATGAGCAGTTCTTC	CASSSRISYNEQFF
17	-	-	TRBV2	TRBJ1-5	TGTGCCAGCAGTGTTGGACAGTCTGTATATAGCAATCAGCCCCAGCATTTT	CASSVGQSVYSNQPQHF
14	-	-	TRBV19	TRBJ1-2	TGTGCCAGTAGTATGCTCGTGACAACCGGTGGCTACACCTTC	CASSMLVTTGGYTF
16	-	TRBD1	TRBV4-1	TRBJ2-7	TGCGCCAGCAGCCCTAAGTCAGGGACAGCCCTCTACGAGCAGTACTTC	CASSPKSGTALYEQYF
14	-	TRBD1	TRBV6-5	TRBJ1-2	TGTGCCAGCAGGTTCGATCAGGGGGCGCGGGGCTACACCTTC	CASRFDQGARGYTF
15	-	TRBD1	TRBV7-2	TRBJ1-1	TGTGCCAGCAGCTTGGGGACAGGGAGGAACACTGAAGCTTTCTTT	CASSLGTGRNTEAFF
14	once	-	TRBV5-1	TRBJ2-3	TGCGCCAGCAGCTTGGAAGGGAGCACAGATACGCAGTATTTT	CASSLEGSTDTQYF
14	-	-	TRBV6-4	TRBJ1-2	TGTGCCAGCTTCTCACTCGGCCTAATCTATGGCTACACCTTC	CASFSLGLIYGYTF